This T cell receptor beta chain appears in the sequencing data of a study of blood T cell repertoires in COVID-19. V was shortened by 6 bases and J by 0 bases, with 15 bases between the two germline ends. The CDR3 extends over 14 amino acids. Germline CDR1 reads SQVTM; CDR2 reads ANQGSEA. Only in-frame clones appear in the TCRdb table, and some are missing; sequencing was by immunoSEQ multiplex PCR. Of about 180,000 clones listed, 88% are singletons. Source material: PBMCs or T cells enriched from blood (not recorded which). The receptor's source is a woman aged 18-29 years who had recovered from COVID-19. The V and J genes are TRBV29-1 and TRBJ2-7; D may be TRBD1 (5 bases). CDR3 coding DNA: TGCAGCGTACTTGACAGCCGACCCTCCTACGAGCAGTACTTC. Protein: CSVLDSRPSYEQYF.